This TCR beta chain was sequenced during a study of cytomegalovirus exposure and HLA in healthy donors. Study outcomes and limitations: Later, TCR association rates were found to vary by HLA locus, highest for DRB1 and lowest for HLA-C. In a later analysis, V- and J-gene trimming of beta chains associated with a DCLRE1C missense variant, replicated independently.

This clone was seen more than once but under ten times. Its cognate antigen is unknown. Germline V gene lookup returns CDR1 SGHDN and CDR2 FVKESK. V was clipped by 6 bases and J by 7 bases; unmatched bases: 10. This CDR3 is 15 amino acids long. Both 60 Vbeta primers and 13 Jbeta primers went into the PCR. The method was immunoSEQ multiplex PCR; TCRdb's version includes in-frame clones alone and lacks a portion of them. Of 95,000 to 100,000 clones listed, around 76% are singletons. Sequencing was done on a sample of PBMCs. The chain joins TRBV14 to TRBJ2-1; 9 nucleotides line up with TRBD2. The TCR was taken from a human donor in good health. In DNA form, the CDR3 reads TGTGCCAGCAGTCAAAGCGGCGGGGGGGGGAATGAGCAGTTCTTC. It translates to CASSQSGGGGNEQFF.